The TCR beta chain under discussion was sequenced for a study of shared clonotypes between healthy human individuals. Study overall: For every donor, three CD4 naive, three CD4 memory, two CD8 naive and one CD8 memory plates were used.

Study conclusions and caveats: Tissues were not sampled, only blood, and their repertoires likely differ.

CD45RO-negative, CCR7-selected cells formed the naive CD8 fraction, which excluded terminally differentiated effector memory CD45RA+ cells. Trimming left V 0 bases short and J 6 bases short, with 15 bases between. The CDR3 consists of 15 residues. Germline CDR1 reads SGHRS; CDR2 reads YFSETQ. Researchers ran the assay at a deep level. Data came from immunoSEQ multiplex PCR; TCRdb stores just in-frame clones and leaves some out. The sample consists of about 650,000 clones, over 95% of them appearing once. As regards this clone: The antigen remains unidentified.

The material sequenced was naive CD8+ T cells sorted from blood. The receptor comes from a woman in her 30s in good health. The chain uses TRBV5-1 and TRBJ1-2; TRBD1 might be the D (6 bases). The CDR3 here is CASSLAGQPLDGYTF. CDR3 nucleotides: TGCGCCAGCAGCTTGGCGGGACAACCTCTCGATGGCTACACCTTC.